In its sample, the clone carrying this TCR beta chain was seen once. The sample originates from a study of Siglec-9 on CD8 T cells in melanoma. Sequencing used immunoSEQ multiplex PCR; TCRdb keeps in-frame clones, though not all of them. The sample consists of 25,000 to 35,000 clones, 75% to 85% of them appearing once. Between the trimmed V and J ends, which lost 5 bases and 4 bases, there was a span of 9 bases. Germline V CDR1 and CDR2: ENHRY, SYGVKD. CDR3 length: 12 residues. V usage is TRBV10-3 and J usage is TRBJ2-7; possible D gene TRBD2, 5 bases. This receptor was obtained from a human donor in good health. Sequences were obtained from Siglec-9- CD8+ T cells sorted from blood. The CDR3 sequence: CAISPGLYEQYF. The DNA of the CDR3 is TGTGCCATCAGTCCGGGGTTGTACGAGCAGTACTTC.